This TCR beta chain was captured in a study of T cells in Graves' hyperthyroidism and ophthalmopathy (dated by TCRdb to between 2018 and 2021). Some background on the complete study: Peripheral blood was sampled at the time of initial diagnosis, prior to any treatment. To identify distinguishing TCR V-J signatures, a discovery cohort of 100 or so patients was used, comprising some 45 with Graves' ophthalmopathy and some 60 with stable Graves' hyperthyroidism. Prospective prediction of ophthalmopathy was tested in an independent validation cohort of 18 to 20 hyperthyroidism patients and around 16 patients who later progressed to ophthalmopathy. The approximately 98 discovery patients were randomly divided into training and test sets at a 7:3 ratio. The study also compared thyroid tissue and blood T-cell repertoires from five or six Graves' hyperthyroidism patients. Once sampling was done, hyperthyroidism patients were given methimazole at a starting dose of 30 mg daily, whereas ophthalmopathy patients were given high-dose intravenous methylprednisolone. The paper describes TCR Vbeta CDR3 sequencing of 130 to 150 peripheral blood samples, made up of 43 ophthalmopathy patients, approximately 73 hyperthyroidism patients and approximately 17 progressor patients. The paper as a whole reports these results and caveats: Most expanded thyroid clonotypes (frequency above 0.001) were also found in blood, which suggests that blood repertoires may mirror thyroid immune responses. In cross-validation, a model built on a 13 V-J signature told ophthalmopathy apart from stable hyperthyroidism with approximately 91% sensitivity and around 83% specificity, and in testing the same model reached 80%/75%. No statistical method was used to fix the sample size in advance, and group allocation was not hidden from the investigators. In validation, progression to ophthalmopathy was predicted by the model with 70.59% sensitivity and 72.22% specificity, a median of approximately 6.5 months before onset.

Stable Graves' hyperthyroidism was defined as no progression to ophthalmopathy during 18 months of follow-up. The hyperthyroidism patients were between 18 and 65 years old and newly diagnosed, with a disease duration of less than 2 months. Exclusion was applied to patients with uncontrolled infections, other autoimmune diseases, pregnancy or lactation. Diagnoses relied on clinical symptoms, serum thyroxine and TRAb, thyroid ultrasound and orbital computed tomography. PBMCs were separated from 7.5 to 10 ml of fresh peripheral blood using Ficoll-Paque density gradient centrifugation. Trizol reagent was used to extract total RNA, and RNA quality was then checked on an Agilent 2100 Bioanalyzer. This clonotype was seen at least ten times. No cognate antigen has been identified for it. The sample holds no much larger clone one base away, and base qualities are not on file. V and J lose 3 bases and 0 bases, and a span of 5 bases separates them. Taken from cysteine to phenylalanine, the CDR3 has 13 residues. The only DNA kept is the CDR3, 39 bases in frame from the first base. The germline V gene yields MNHNS for CDR1 and SASEGT for CDR2.

The TCR beta CDR3 regions were amplified from the RNA transcripts. For the first round of RT-PCR on the TCR CDR3, the HTBI primer set was used together with the Qiagen OneStep RT-PCR kit. A second multiplex PCR round built the libraries, followed by size selection and purification. Paired-end sequencing of the libraries was performed with 100 bp reads on an Illumina HiSeq2000. As for the authors' bioinformatics: SOAPnuke was used to process the raw data, throwing out any read that contained adapters or uncalled bases, had a mean Phred below 15, or lacked an exact constant-primer or identifier match. COPE v1.2.5 was used to merge high-quality paired reads, and clonotypes were defined as unique nucleotide sequences. Clonotypes were aligned to IMGT TRBV, TRBD and TRBJ reference segments using MiTCR v1.1. The analysis included only V-J combinations with a frequency above 0.0001, which together covered over 98% of the repertoires. A TCS score was defined as the ratio between F50 (clonal expansion) and ExV (chaos), using BLOSUM62-based TCRdist between CDR3 peptides within each V-J. Welch's t-statistics and random forest reduced 500 to 550 V-J features to about 13, which were used in a naive Bayes classifier (R e1071). TCRdb reanalyzed the raw reads on its own, using fastp at Q25 for trimming and MiXCR for clone calling, and kept in-frame beta chains. Each CDR3 protein appears once, grouped with its most common genes and DNA. TCRdb's processing, not the authors' own work, is the source of the V and J calls. Across this sample there are 300,000 to 400,000 distinct CDR3 sequences, with under 25% seen only once. The ten largest account for around half of the sample.

Material for sequencing was blood. The clonotype comes from a woman between 45 and 65 years old with Graves' hyperthyroidism. This chain is built from TRBV6-1 and TRBJ1-1; no D gene call is confident. The nucleotides read TGTGCCAGCAGTGAGGTGATGAACACTGAAGCTTTCTTT. Translated, this is CASSEVMNTEAFF.